This T cell receptor beta chain was found in a study of shared clonotypes between healthy human individuals. General study findings and limits: Unshared clonotypes carried lower generation probabilities than those common to all four donors. Naive subsets generally had larger estimated richness than memory subsets.

Samples underwent the assay at deep level. Only in-frame clones appear in the TCRdb table, and some are missing; sequencing was by immunoSEQ multiplex PCR. The repertoire includes about 2.3 million clones, just under 95% of them detected once, and 0.37% sits in the top ten. The CDR3 is made up of 14 amino acids. V was pared by 2 bases and J by 2 bases, with 1 base of the junction left unmatched. Germline V gene sequence: CDR1 KGHSH, CDR2 LQKENI. Points on this clone: The target antigen is unknown. The same CDR3 can be traced to other DNA sequences in this sample.

The sample comprised naive CD4+ T cells from PBMCs. The subset denotes: CD45RA+ positively selected. The chain employs TRBV18 and TRBJ2-7; TRBD2 aligns across 9 bases. This clonotype originated in a man aged 18 to 35 in good health. Some clones in this sample may be carry-over from other donors' samples. CDR3 in DNA: TGTGCCAGCTCACCAGCTAGCGGGACCTACGAGCAGTACTTC. The encoded protein is CASSPASGTYEQYF.